This T cell receptor beta chain came from a study of vaccination and CD4 T cells after COVID-19. On the study more broadly: Stimulation of the cells used overlapping spike peptide pools from SARS-CoV-2 and from the common cold coronaviruses HCoV-NL63, HCoV-OC43 and HCoV-229E. Overall study results and limits: It was found that, in convalescent patients, 304 of 307 vaccine-specific clones were spike mono-reactive.

At the Johns Hopkins FTIC core, DNA taken from cultured CD4+ T cells was sequenced by way of the Oncomine TCR Beta short-read assay. TCRdb reprocessed the PCR reads with MiXCR, giving one entry per CDR3 protein. The sample includes some 21,000 distinct CDR3 sequences, roughly 44% of them seen just once. On this clonotype itself: What it binds is unknown.

Time point specified: late sampling 161 to 241 days after vaccination in three convalescent patients. Regarding treatment: roughly ten-day PBMC culture with coronavirus spike peptide pools or control peptides (ViraFEST assay). Germline values: CDR1 GTSNPN, CDR2 SVGIG (reference sequence). The CDR3 has 13 amino acids. The V gene lost 7 bases and the J gene lost 4 bases, with 17 bases spanning the gap. The chain joins TRBV30 to TRBJ2-7; perhaps TRBD1 as D (6 bases). This clonotype was obtained from a human donor who had recovered from COVID-19. The input for sequencing was CD4+ T cells from blood, cultured in vitro, taken about 7 months after SARS-CoV-2 vaccination. CDR3 DNA sequence: TGTGCCTACCACGGGACATGGGCGTACGAGCAGTACTTC. Translated: CAYHGTWAYEQYF. Combining the CDR3 with reference TRBV30 and TRBJ2-7 gives the whole variable domain SQTIHQWPATLVQPVGSPLSLECTVEGTSNPNLYWYRQAAGRGLQLLFYSVGIGQISSEVPQNLSASRPQDRQFILSSKKLLLSDSGFYLCAYHGTWAYEQYFGPGTRLTVT.